This is a list of T cell receptor beta chains from one sample in a study of blood T cells in healthy people across ages. From the 5' RACE reads, TCRdb called clonotypes with MiXCR, one entry per CDR3 protein. Here the sample spans 1,800,000 or so distinct CDR3 sequences, approximately 40% being singletons. Sequencing was carried out using blood. These receptors were taken from a human donor in good health. Each CDR3 is given with its conserved first and last residue. Each record gives: V gene, J gene, D gene, clone size, CDR3 DNA, CDR3 protein. The D gene is left open where the match is weak. Clone size is given for some rows only: seen once, a few or many times, or a class if the clone is expanded.

v_gene: TRBV5-1
j_gene: TRBJ1-1
d_gene: NA
abundance: NA
CDR3nt: TGCGCCAGCAGCTTGTGGGGGTTTGAAAACACTGAAGCTTTCTTT
CDR3aa: CASSLWGFENTEAFF

v_gene: TRBV5-6
j_gene: TRBJ2-7
d_gene: NA
abundance: NA
CDR3nt: TGTGCCAGCAGCCTGGCGGGCCGGTGGTACGAGCAGTACTTC
CDR3aa: CASSLAGRWYEQYF

v_gene: TRBV12-3/TRBV12-4
j_gene: TRBJ2-3
d_gene: TRBD1
abundance: NA
CDR3nt: TGTGCCAGCAGAGGCGACAGGGTGGCAGATACGCAGTATTTT
CDR3aa: CASRGDRVADTQYF

v_gene: TRBV4-2
j_gene: TRBJ1-4
d_gene: NA
abundance: few
CDR3nt: TGTGCCAGCAGCCAATCGTTGTCTGGGGAAAAACTGTTTTTT
CDR3aa: CASSQSLSGEKLFF

v_gene: TRBV7-3
j_gene: TRBJ2-3
d_gene: NA
abundance: NA
CDR3nt: TGTGCCAGCAGCTTGGGTTTTCTAGGGGCCCGCACAGATACGCAGTATTTT
CDR3aa: CASSLGFLGARTDTQYF

v_gene: TRBV29-1
j_gene: TRBJ2-7
d_gene: TRBD2
abundance: NA
CDR3nt: TGCAGCGTTGTCCATGGGACTAGCGGAGTCTACGAGCAGTACTTC
CDR3aa: CSVVHGTSGVYEQYF

v_gene: TRBV7-2
j_gene: TRBJ2-7
d_gene: TRBD1
abundance: NA
CDR3nt: TGTGCCAGCAGAGGTAGACAGGGACCCTACGAGCAGTACTTC
CDR3aa: CASRGRQGPYEQYF

v_gene: TRBV6-6
j_gene: TRBJ2-1
d_gene: TRBD2
abundance: few
CDR3nt: TGTGCCAGCAGTTACCAAAGCGGGGGAAACTCCTACAATGAGCAGTTCTTC
CDR3aa: CASSYQSGGNSYNEQFF

v_gene: TRBV6-5
j_gene: TRBJ1-2
d_gene: NA
abundance: few
CDR3nt: TGTGCCAGCAGTTACTCGAACCGGGTGCGAGGCTACACCTTC
CDR3aa: CASSYSNRVRGYTF

v_gene: TRBV5-1
j_gene: TRBJ2-1
d_gene: TRBD1
abundance: NA
CDR3nt: TGCGCCAGCAGCTATACGGGACAGGGCTACAATGAGCAGTTCTTC
CDR3aa: CASSYTGQGYNEQFF

v_gene: TRBV7-9
j_gene: TRBJ1-2
d_gene: TRBD1
abundance: few
CDR3nt: TGTGCCAGCAGTCAACAAGCCGGGACAGGCCTTTATGGCTACACCTTC
CDR3aa: CASSQQAGTGLYGYTF

v_gene: TRBV10-3
j_gene: TRBJ2-7
d_gene: TRBD1
abundance: NA
CDR3nt: TGTGCCATCAGAGTAACAAACAGGGGGCGGCCGGAGGGCGAGCAGTACTTC
CDR3aa: CAIRVTNRGRPEGEQYF

v_gene: TRBV6-6
j_gene: TRBJ1-1
d_gene: NA
abundance: NA
CDR3nt: TGTGCCAGCAGTTACTCCCGCGGGGGAGACACTGAAGCTTTCTTT
CDR3aa: CASSYSRGGDTEAFF

v_gene: TRBV5-6
j_gene: TRBJ2-5
d_gene: NA
abundance: NA
CDR3nt: TGTGCCAGCAGCTTGGCCGAGTGGGAGACCCAGTACTTC
CDR3aa: CASSLAEWETQYF